A single T cell receptor beta chain is shown here with its context. Its antigen remains unidentified. Time point of the sample: pretreatment peripheral blood. The record originates from a study of PD-L1 blockade in urothelial cancer. Study as a whole: The patients' atezolizumab therapy, 1,200 mg intravenously every 3 weeks, started at some point between 2013 and 2014. Samples of blood were analyzed 3 weeks (second dose) and 6 weeks after treatment start. Study results and caveats: TCR clonality was measured in pretreatment peripheral blood. Clonality below the median predicted better survival.

Trimming removed 0 bases from V and 10 bases from J; junction bases left unmatched: 0. There are 12 residues in the CDR3. Germline V gives CDR1 LGHNA, CDR2 YSLEER. This table comes from immunoSEQ multiplex PCR, and its TCRdb copy is limited to in-frame clones, with some not included. The sample has under 95,000 clones, roughly 84% seen once. The clonotype was recovered from a man aged 60 to 75 with urothelial cancer. Material: PBMCs, obtained around atezolizumab (anti-PD-L1) treatment. The chain uses TRBV4-3 and TRBJ2-1, with 7 nucleotides matching TRBD1. The CDR3 reads CASSQEGGEQFF. The CDR3 DNA is TGCGCCAGCAGCCAAGAAGGGGGCGAGCAGTTCTTC.